This passage covers 22 T cell receptor beta chains from one sample sequenced in a study of CDR3 diversity in severe acne (dated by TCRdb to the late 2010s). Receptors were amplified or captured by PCR. Sequencer: Illumina HiSeq 2000. TCRdb reprocessing: public reads trimmed at Q25 with fastp, clones called with MiXCR, in-frame beta chains kept. One record per CDR3 amino acid sequence lists the most common genes and DNA. The sample contains about 84,000 distinct CDR3 sequences, roughly 51% of them found a single time. The ten largest clonotypes hold roughly an eighth of the sample. Sequenced material: blood. The source of these receptors is a male donor in good health, without acne.

This chain joins TRBV11-2 and TRBJ1-6, with no clear D. Trimming left V 5 bases short and J 6 bases short, with 8 bases between. The CDR3 has 13 amino acids. CDR1 and CDR2 from the germline V gene are SGHAT and FQNNGV. CDR3 bases: TGTGCCAGCAGCAGCCAGTTTAATTCACCCCTCCACTTT. Its translation is CASSSQFNSPLHF.

On this clonotype: A clone one base away is much larger, so this may be a read error. V gene TRBV29-1 combines with J gene TRBJ1-2; tentatively, D is TRBD1 (5 bases). Germline CDR1 SQVTM, CDR2 ANQGSEA. The germline V and J ends were trimmed by 6 bases and 8 bases, with 28 bases remaining between them. The CDR3 extends over 16 amino acids. Here the CDR3 reads CSVHSSLRREGAGYTF. CDR3 nucleotide sequence: TGCAGCGTGCACTCCAGCCTGCGGAGGGAAGGGGCGGGCTACACCTTC.

As regards this clonotype: Because it lacks the conserved phenylalanine or tryptophan at the end, this CDR3 is likely a read error. Because the CDR3's place on the DNA is in doubt, the DNA is left out and the CDR3 is given as listed by TCRdb. The rearrangement joins TRBV25-1 to TRBJ2-4; the table's D call, TRBD1, has no DNA check behind it. Counting both end residues, the CDR3 totals 16 amino acids. Germline V gives CDR1 MGHDK, CDR2 SYGVNS. The CDR3 is CASSAGLLNTEAFFGQ.

This clonotype was found a few times. The chain recombines TRBV12-3 or TRBV12-4 with TRBJ1-2; 9 nucleotides align to TRBD1. This CDR3 region has 13 residues. V trimming: 5 bases; J trimming: 4 bases; junction bases outside the gene matches: 2. The CDR3 sequence is CASSHRGRYGYTF. CDR3 nucleotide sequence: TGTGCCAGCAGTCACAGGGGGCGCTATGGCTACACCTTC.

This clonotype was picked up many times. The rearrangement uses TRBV4-2 and TRBJ1-5, with TRBD1 matching 7 bases. The CDR3 length is 14 residues. From germline, CDR1 is LGHNA and CDR2 YNFKEQ. The V gene end was trimmed by 4 bases and the J gene end by 4 bases; junction bases not matched to a gene: 4. The CDR3 region has the DNA TGTGCCAGCAGCCCCGGGACAGAAAATCAGCCCCAGCATTTT. Amino acids: CASSPGTENQPQHF.

About this clonotype itself: At one of its ends the junction is not consistent with the germline gene, which may arise from a read error. The chain recombines TRBV3-1 with TRBJ1-4; D is uncertain. Germline-derived CDR1 and CDR2 are LGHDT and YNNKEL (reference sequence). The CDR3 has 15 amino acids. CDR3 DNA: TGTGCCAGCAGCCAATCCGGACCAAATAATGAAAAGCTGTTTTTT. Translating gives CASSQSGPNNEKLFF.

On this clonotype itself: This CDR3 is missing its conserved last phenylalanine or tryptophan, likely due to a read error. Because the CDR3's place on the DNA is in doubt, the DNA is left out and the CDR3 is given as listed by TCRdb. The chain links TRBV5-1 to TRBJ1-6; the table assigns TRBD1, which was not confirmed against the DNA. Germline-derived CDR1 and CDR2 are SGHRS and YFSETQ. The CDR3 spans 16 residues, counting both ends. The CDR3 sequence is CASSSQQGTYGYTFGS.

This clonotype was observed a few times. The chain is built from TRBV5-1 and TRBJ2-2; D may be TRBD1 (6 bases). Between the trimmed V and J ends, which lost 4 bases and 4 bases, there was a span of 17 bases. Germline values: CDR1 SGHRS, CDR2 YFSETQ. The CDR3 extends over 16 amino acids. The CDR3, as DNA: TGCGCCAGCAGCCAGGAGGTGTCAGGGGCCACCGGGGAGCTGTTTTTT. Amino acid sequence: CASSQEVSGATGELFF.

The chain employs TRBV6-5 and TRBJ1-4; tentative D call: TRBD1 (6 bases). The V end was cut by 3 bases, the J end by 5 bases, with 13 bases between. The germline gives CDR1 MNHEY, CDR2 SVGAGI. This CDR3 spans 15 amino acids. The DNA of the CDR3 is TGTGCCAGCAGTTATTTTGCGGGACAAAATGAAAAACTGTTTTTT. Its translation: CASSYFAGQNEKLFF.

V and J are TRBV24-1 and TRBJ2-1; 9 nucleotides agree with TRBD2. CDR1 is KGHDR, CDR2 SFDVKD, per germline. There are 13 residues in the CDR3. V dropped 5 bases and J dropped 9; count of bases not matched to a gene: 4. In nucleotides, the CDR3 is TGTGCCACCAGTGCCGGGACTAGCAGTGAGCAGTTCTTC. This encodes CATSAGTSSEQFF.

Concerning this clonotype: A junction boundary mismatches the germline segment, possibly from a read error. The chain couples TRBV5-8 to TRBJ2-3, with D perhaps matching TRBD2 (6 bases). The CDR3 extends over 12 amino acids. From germline, CDR1 is SGHTS and CDR2 YDEGEE. CDR3 sequence: CASSSAGDTQYF. The CDR3, as DNA: TGCGCCAGTAGCTCCGCGGGGGATACGCAGTATTTT.

CDR3 sequence reads: CASSEGLAGVSDEQYF. In DNA form, the CDR3 reads TGTGCCAGCAGTGAAGGACTAGCGGGAGTTTCTGACGAGCAGTACTTC. This chain uses TRBV2 with TRBJ2-7; the match to TRBD2 covers 12 bases. CDR1 is SNHLY and CDR2 is FYNNEI in the germline V gene. The junction had 6 bases not matched to a gene; V was cut back by 1 base and J by 5 bases. The CDR3 totals 16 residues.

The V gene is TRBV20-1, the J gene TRBJ2-5; D uncertain. Germline-derived CDR1 and CDR2 are DFQATT and SNEGSKA (reference sequence). V was cut by 6 bases and J by 5 bases, with 22 bases left in between. This CDR3 is 15 amino acids long. CDR3 residues: CSASSPVTVLETQYF. CDR3 sequence (DNA): TGCAGTGCCAGCAGCCCGGTGACTGTCCTGGAGACCCAGTACTTC.

This clonotype has at least ten counts. The chain combines TRBV12-3 or TRBV12-4 with TRBJ2-2; D unresolved. This CDR3 is built from 13 residues. V lost 7 bases to trimming and J lost 4 bases, with 10 bases between them. The CDR3 nucleotides read TGTGCCAGCACCTGGGCGTCCACCGGGGAGCTGTTTTTT. It specifies CASTWASTGELFF.

Regarding this clonotype: Given a much more abundant clone one base away, this may be a read error. This chain joins TRBV7-9 and TRBJ1-4, with 9 positions matching TRBD1. The germline gives CDR1 SEHNR, CDR2 FQNEAQ (reference sequence). CDR3 length equals 17 residues. The CDR3 DNA sequence: TGTGCCAGCAGCTTATCCCCCGGGACAGGGTTTAATGGAAAACTGTTTTTT. Encoded protein: CASSLSPGTGFNGKLFF.

V usage is TRBV4-2 and J usage is TRBJ2-7; D is possibly TRBD1 (6 bases). The germline V gene has CDR1 LGHNA and CDR2 YNFKEQ. Trimming pared 3 bases from V and 2 bases from J, leaving 11 bases between. The CDR3 covers 14 residues. CDR3 DNA sequence: TGTGCCAGCAGCCACGGGACACTAGCCTACGAGCAGTACTTC. The encoded protein is CASSHGTLAYEQYF.

This chain uses TRBV7-8 with TRBJ2-7; D may be TRBD2 (5 bases). Germline V gene data show CDR1 as SGHVS and CDR2 as FQNEAQ. Deletions cut 0 bases from V and 5 bases from J, with 14 bases between. The CDR3 length is 15 residues. The CDR3 bases are TGTGCCAGCAGCTTAGCGCGGGTTAAGTTCGACGAGCAGTACTTC. Its translation is CASSLARVKFDEQYF.

This clonotype came up a few times. This chain joins TRBV18 and TRBJ2-5; TRBD1 agrees at 7 bases. With V trimmed by 4 bases and J by 2 bases, 4 bases remained unmatched. The CDR3 contains 14 residues. The V gene's germline CDR1 is KGHSH and CDR2 LQKENI. CDR3 DNA sequence: TGTGCCAGCTCACTTGGACAGGAACAAGAGACCCAGTACTTC. Translating gives CASSLGQEQETQYF.

V gene TRBV9 combines with J gene TRBJ1-4; 11 nucleotides agree with TRBD1. J was trimmed by 8 bases and V by 6 bases; bases with no gene match: 3. Germline V lookup: CDR1 SGDLS, CDR2 YYNGEE. The CDR3 is made up of 13 amino acids. The CDR3 nucleotides are TGTGCCAGCACAGGACAGGGGGCAGAAAAACTGTTTTTT. Its translation: CASTGQGAEKLFF.

The sample holds many counts of this clonotype. The chain uses TRBV11-2 and TRBJ2-2, with TRBD2 matching over 7 bases. Per germline, CDR1 SGHAT and CDR2 FQNNGV. V lost 7 bases, J lost 5 bases, and 4 bases stayed unmatched. The CDR3 is 13 amino acids. CDR3 DNA sequence: TGTGCCAGCAAAAGAGCGGGGACCGGGGAGCTGTTTTTT. Its translation: CASKRAGTGELFF.

The chain links TRBV24-1 to TRBJ1-5; D gene uncertain. The CDR3 is 13 residues long. Germline V lookup: CDR1 KGHDR, CDR2 SFDVKD. V lost 4 bases to trimming and J lost 7 bases, with 10 bases between them. DNA for the CDR3: TGTGCCACCAGTGAAGGGTGGCGGCAGCCCCAGCATTTT. Amino acid sequence: CATSEGWRQPQHF.

With regard to this clonotype: At one boundary the junction diverges from the germline segment, which might be a read error. The CDR3 DNA is TGTGCCAGCAGCGCCCAAGTGACCCAGTACTTC. It yields the protein CASSAQVTQYF. This rearrangement joins TRBV7-9 to TRBJ2-5; D remains unclear. The CDR3 sequence is 11 residues long. Germline V gene data show CDR1 as SEHNR and CDR2 as FQNEAQ (reference sequence). The complete variable domain, with remaining parts taken from reference TRBV7-9 and TRBJ2-5, reads DTGVSQNPRHKITKRGQNVTFRCDPISEHNRLYWYRQTLGQGPEFLTYFQNEAQLEKSRLLSDRFSAERPKGSFSTLEIQRTEQGDSAMYLCASSAQVTQYFGPGTRLLVL.